The clone carrying this T cell receptor beta chain came up a few times. The data belong to a study of blood T cell repertoires in COVID-19. Study summary: Samples of COVID-19 (acute and convalescent) were obtained from the United States, Italy and Spain. PBMCs, B-cell-depleted T cells, or T cells provided the cDNA or gDNA that made up the material.

J lost 10 bases, V lost 4 bases, and 7 bases had no gene match. Germline V CDR1 and CDR2: SNHLY, FYNNEI. CDR3 length equals 15 residues. In the original processing: Reference gene primers were amplified, and this amplification served to estimate nucleated cell counts. Measured with immunoSEQ multiplex PCR; TCRdb has only the in-frame clones, and not every one. V and J calls and clone size are given by that table; D and trimming were obtained from the DNA. The table lists over 150,000 clones, approximately 83% of them singletons, with roughly 1.9% in the top ten. The TCR sequence derives from a woman of 80 years or more with acute or convalescent COVID-19. The sample was peripheral blood. This chain joins TRBV2 and TRBJ1-6; 10 bases are shared with TRBD1. This chain's CDR3 is CASSVRTGGVSPLHF. The CDR3 nucleotides are TGTGCCAGCAGTGTAAGGACAGGGGGAGTATCACCCCTCCACTTT.